Detailed here is one T cell receptor beta chain. These data belong to a study of control samples from healthy donors and cancer patients. The V end was cut by 0 bases, the J end by 0 bases, with 8 bases between. Germline values: CDR1 SGHTA, CDR2 FQGNSA. The CDR3 covers 16 residues. Clones were sequenced by immunoSEQ multiplex PCR, and TCRdb holds only the in-frame ones, with some missing. The profile shows more than 100,000 clones, approximately 89% of them singletons. The chain is built from TRBV7-2 and TRBJ2-2; the D gene is possibly TRBD2 (5 bases). The origin of this receptor is a young woman in good health. Sequenced material: blood. The CDR3 nucleotides are TGTGCCAGCAGCTTAGCCCCGGGATCGAACACCGGGGAGCTGTTTTTT. Translating gives CASSLAPGSNTGELFF.